This is a list of T cell receptor beta chains from one sample in a study of cytomegalovirus exposure and HLA in healthy donors. Using immunoSEQ multiplex PCR, the repertoire was profiled, and TCRdb retains in-frame clones only, with some absent. This sample carries 200,000 or so clones, approximately 80% of them seen once, and the ten largest clones take 2.9%. The sequencing input was PBMCs. The source is a man younger than 40 in good health and CMV-seronegative. Both conserved end residues are part of each CDR3. The D gene is left open where the match is weak. Clone size, where shown, is once, few, many, or a class for clones that have expanded.

j_call: TRBJ1-2
clone_size: NA
d_call: NA
cdr3_length: 15
v_call: TRBV28
cdr3_nt: TGTGCCAGCAGTTTAGGGGGGACCCGGGACTATGGCTACACCTTC
cdr3_aa: CASSLGGTRDYGYTF

j_call: TRBJ2-7
clone_size: once
d_call: TRBD2
cdr3_length: 16
v_call: TRBV7-9
cdr3_nt: TGTGCCAGCAGCTTAAACACTGGGACTAGCGGGGGCGAGCAGTACTTC
cdr3_aa: CASSLNTGTSGGEQYF

j_call: TRBJ2-3
clone_size: NA
d_call: TRBD1
cdr3_length: 15
v_call: TRBV28
cdr3_nt: TGTGCCAGCAGTCCGGACAGGGTTGGCCCAGATACGCAGTATTTT
cdr3_aa: CASSPDRVGPDTQYF

j_call: TRBJ1-4
clone_size: once
d_call: NA
cdr3_length: 15
v_call: TRBV28
cdr3_nt: TGTGCCAGCACCCGTATACAGGGAACCAATGAAAAACTGTTTTTT
cdr3_aa: CASTRIQGTNEKLFF

j_call: TRBJ2-1
clone_size: NA
d_call: NA
cdr3_length: 15
v_call: TRBV2
cdr3_nt: TGTGCCAGCAGGGAGCAGGGTGTTCTCTACAATGAGCAGTTCTTC
cdr3_aa: CASREQGVLYNEQFF

j_call: TRBJ2-1
clone_size: NA
d_call: NA
cdr3_length: 14
v_call: TRBV7-3
cdr3_nt: TGTGCCAGCAGCTTAACTCGATCGGTAACCCAGCAGTTCTTC
cdr3_aa: CASSLTRSVTQQFF

j_call: TRBJ2-7
clone_size: NA
d_call: TRBD1
cdr3_length: 13
v_call: TRBV5-1
cdr3_nt: TGCGCCAGCAATTCGGGACAGGGTTACGAGCAGTACTTC
cdr3_aa: CASNSGQGYEQYF

j_call: TRBJ1-2
clone_size: NA
d_call: NA
cdr3_length: 14
v_call: TRBV7-2
cdr3_nt: TGTGCCAGCAGCGTTACGCGGGAAGACTATGGCTACACCTTC
cdr3_aa: CASSVTREDYGYTF

j_call: TRBJ2-3
clone_size: NA
d_call: TRBD1
cdr3_length: 15
v_call: TRBV18
cdr3_nt: TGTGCCAGCAGATCCATCGGGACAGGGCAAAATACGCAGTATTTT
cdr3_aa: CASRSIGTGQNTQYF

j_call: TRBJ2-1
clone_size: NA
d_call: NA
cdr3_length: 13
v_call: TRBV6-5
cdr3_nt: TGTGCCAGCAGTTTTTCTCTCCTCCGGGAGCAGTTCTTC
cdr3_aa: CASSFSLLREQFF

j_call: TRBJ2-6
clone_size: NA
d_call: NA
cdr3_length: 15
v_call: TRBV27
cdr3_nt: TGTGCCAGCAGTTTGAGAGGTAGTGGGGCCAGCGTCCTGACTTTC
cdr3_aa: CASSLRGSGASVLTF

j_call: TRBJ2-1
clone_size: NA
d_call: TRBD2
cdr3_length: 16
v_call: TRBV7-2
cdr3_nt: TGTGCCAGCAGCCCAAGGAGCGGGGGGACTGACAATGAGCAGTTCTTC
cdr3_aa: CASSPRSGGTDNEQFF

j_call: TRBJ2-1
clone_size: few
d_call: NA
cdr3_length: 15
v_call: TRBV2
cdr3_nt: TGTGCCAGCAGTGAATCGTCGGGAGCCTACAATGAGCAGTTCTTC
cdr3_aa: CASSESSGAYNEQFF

j_call: TRBJ2-3
clone_size: NA
d_call: NA
cdr3_length: 11
v_call: TRBV27
cdr3_nt: TGTGCCAGCAGCTCCACAGATACGCAGTATTTT
cdr3_aa: CASSSTDTQYF

j_call: TRBJ1-2
clone_size: NA
d_call: NA
cdr3_length: 13
v_call: TRBV6-1
cdr3_nt: TGTGCCAGCAGGACTGGGACACCATATGGCTACACCTTC
cdr3_aa: CASRTGTPYGYTF

j_call: TRBJ2-1
clone_size: NA
d_call: TRBD2
cdr3_length: 15
v_call: TRBV7-9
cdr3_nt: TGTGCCAGCAGCGGTACAGCGGGGGGGCGTTATAAGCAGTTCTTC
cdr3_aa: CASSGTAGGRYKQFF

j_call: TRBJ1-3
clone_size: NA
d_call: NA
cdr3_length: 15
v_call: TRBV19
cdr3_nt: TGTGCCAGTAGCCACAGGGACATCACTGGAAACACCATATATTTT
cdr3_aa: CASSHRDITGNTIYF

j_call: TRBJ1-1
clone_size: few
d_call: TRBD1
cdr3_length: 15
v_call: TRBV7-9
cdr3_nt: TGTGCCAGCAGATCTCTCAGGGGGCTGTACACTGAAGCTTTCTTT
cdr3_aa: CASRSLRGLYTEAFF

j_call: TRBJ2-7
clone_size: once
d_call: NA
cdr3_length: 14
v_call: TRBV5-4
cdr3_nt: TGTGCCAGCAGCCCGGGACTTGATTCCTACGAGCAGTACTTC
cdr3_aa: CASSPGLDSYEQYF

j_call: TRBJ1-2
clone_size: NA
d_call: NA
cdr3_length: 13
v_call: TRBV7-9
cdr3_nt: TGTGCCAGCGGGGGGACGGAGAACTATGGCTACACCTTC
cdr3_aa: CASGGTENYGYTF

j_call: TRBJ1-6
clone_size: NA
d_call: TRBD1
cdr3_length: 15
v_call: TRBV23-1
cdr3_nt: TGCGCCAGTCCGAGTACAGGGGGCAATAATTCACCCCTCCACTTT
cdr3_aa: CASPSTGGNNSPLHF

j_call: TRBJ2-3
clone_size: NA
d_call: TRBD2
cdr3_length: 17
v_call: TRBV5-1
cdr3_nt: TGCGCCAGCAGATATAGTAGCGGGGGGATCGGCACAGATACGCAGTATTTT
cdr3_aa: CASRYSSGGIGTDTQYF

j_call: TRBJ2-2
clone_size: NA
d_call: TRBD1
cdr3_length: 16
v_call: TRBV6-5
cdr3_nt: TGTGCCAGCAGTTACCCCGGGACAGGGGCGGCCGGGGAGCTGTTTTTT
cdr3_aa: CASSYPGTGAAGELFF